This T cell receptor beta chain was captured in a study of blood T cell repertoires in COVID-19. The ends lost 7 bases at V and 7 bases at J; junction bases unmatched: 8. This CDR3 has 15 residues. The germline V gene has CDR1 SNHLY and CDR2 FYNNEI. The protocol was immunoSEQ multiplex PCR, while the TCRdb copy is restricted to in-frame clones and leaves out a portion. This sample has roughly 200,000 clones, with 84% found just once. What was sequenced was peripheral blood. The clonotype comes from an elderly woman with active or convalescent COVID-19. V usage is TRBV2 and J usage is TRBJ1-6; 9 bases fit TRBD1. This CDR3 is CASTRDRGRNSPLHF. CDR3 nucleotides: TGTGCCAGCACCCGCGACAGGGGGAGGAATTCACCCCTCCACTTT. The full variable domain, its missing parts supplied by reference TRBV2 and TRBJ1-6, is EPEVTQTPSHQVTQMGQEVILRCVPISNHLYFYWYRQILGQKVEFLVSFYNNEISEKSEIFDDQFSVERPDGSNFTLKIRSTKLEDSAMYFCASTRDRGRNSPLHFGNGTRLTVT.